Listed below are T cell receptor beta chains from one sample, sequenced in a study of cytomegalovirus exposure and HLA in healthy donors. Some clones are missing from TCRdb's copy, which holds only in-frame ones; the method was immunoSEQ multiplex PCR. Of some 170,000 clones detected, about 9% appear once; the ten largest clones hold approximately 1.3%. The sample consisted of PBMCs. These receptor sequences come from a woman aged 25 to 39 in good health and CMV-seropositive. CDR3s include the opening cysteine and the closing phenylalanine or tryptophan. D genes are given only for firm matches. Clone size is given for some rows only: seen once, a few or many times, or a class if the clone is expanded.

clone size	V gene	J gene	D gene	CDR3 DNA	CDR3 protein
few	TRBV19	TRBJ2-1	NA	TGTGCCAGTAGTGATAGGGACTCGTGGGAAAGCTACAATGAGCAGTTCTTC	CASSDRDSWESYNEQFF
once	TRBV7-3	TRBJ2-2	NA	TGTGCCAGCCACAGGGACGGATTCGGGGAGCTGTTTTTT	CASHRDGFGELFF
many	TRBV19	TRBJ1-1	NA	TGTGCCAGTAGTGTGGGCCGACCCACTGAGGAAGCTTTCTTT	CASSVGRPTEEAFF
few	TRBV29-1	TRBJ2-5	TRBD2	TGCAGCGTTGTTCTGGGGTCGCCGCGGCTAGCGGGAGAAGAGACCCAGTACTTC	CSVVLGSPRLAGEETQYF
NA	TRBV28	TRBJ2-6	NA	TGTGCCAGCAGATCAGGGGTGTTGGGGGCCAACGTCCTGACTTTC	CASRSGVLGANVLTF
many	TRBV6-5	TRBJ2-7	NA	TGTGCCAGCAGTCGAACCTGGGACTCTGGGCAGTACTTC	CASSRTWDSGQYF
few	TRBV6-6	TRBJ2-5	NA	TGTGCCAGCAGTTACGGGCAAGAGTGGGAGACCCAGTACTTC	CASSYGQEWETQYF
NA	TRBV4-1	TRBJ1-3	NA	TGCGCCAGCAGCCAAGAAGCAGGGACTTCAGGAAACACCATATATTTT	CASSQEAGTSGNTIYF
NA	TRBV28	TRBJ1-1	NA	TGTGCCAGCAGATACAGGGCTAACACTGAAGCTTTCTTT	CASRYRANTEAFF
NA	TRBV18	TRBJ2-7	TRBD2	TGTGCCAGCTCACCACGACTAGCGGAGTTTAGCTCCTACGAGCAGTACTTC	CASSPRLAEFSSYEQYF
NA	TRBV6-4	TRBJ2-3	NA	TGTGCCAGCAGTGACTGGGGCTCTACCACAGATACGCAGTATTTT	CASSDWGSTTDTQYF
NA	TRBV2	TRBJ1-2	TRBD1	TGTGCCAGCAGAGGGGGACAGACAGGCTATGGCTACACCTTC	CASRGGQTGYGYTF
NA	TRBV5-1	TRBJ1-2	NA	TGCGCCAGCAGCTCTCCGGGTTCGCCATTTTCTAACTATGGCTACACCTTC	CASSSPGSPFSNYGYTF
NA	TRBV18	TRBJ2-6	TRBD1	TGTGCCAGCTCACTACAGGGGGCGGAGGTCAACGTCCTGACTTTC	CASSLQGAEVNVLTF
few	TRBV14	TRBJ1-4	NA	TGTGCCAGCAGCCAAGGACTGGCGAGCCAGGGAAGGTGGATGGAAAAACTGTTTTTT	CASSQGLASQGRWMEKLFF
few	TRBV19	TRBJ2-5	TRBD2	TGTGCCAGTAGGACTAGCGGGAATCGTATACAGACCCAGTACTTC	CASRTSGNRIQTQYF
few	TRBV5-4	TRBJ1-1	NA	TGTGCCAGCAGCTTGACAGGGCTAGAAGCTTTCTTT	CASSLTGLEAFF
NA	TRBV5-5	TRBJ1-5	NA	TGTGCCAGCAGCACAGGACAGATCGATCAGCCCCAGCATTTT	CASSTGQIDQPQHF
NA	TRBV18	TRBJ1-2	TRBD1	TGTGCCAGCTCACCGGGGACAGGGGTTTATGGCTACACCTTC	CASSPGTGVYGYTF
NA	TRBV2	TRBJ2-5	TRBD2	TGTGCCAGCAGGACGGCTAGCGGGAGCTCAGAGACCCAGTACTTC	CASRTASGSSETQYF
few	TRBV19	TRBJ2-2	NA	TGTGCCAGCTGCGAACTGAACACCGGGGAGCTGTTTTTT	CASCELNTGELFF